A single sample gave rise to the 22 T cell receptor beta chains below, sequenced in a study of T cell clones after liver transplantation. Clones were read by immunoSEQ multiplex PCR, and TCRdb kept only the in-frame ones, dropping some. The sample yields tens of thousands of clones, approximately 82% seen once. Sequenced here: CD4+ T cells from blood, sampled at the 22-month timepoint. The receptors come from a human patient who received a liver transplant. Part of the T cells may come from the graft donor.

CDR3 coding DNA: TGTGCCAGTAGTATCCTCGAGGGCACCTATGGCTACACCTTC. The encoded protein is CASSILEGTYGYTF. V is TRBV19 and J is TRBJ1-2; D remains ambiguous. CDR3 length: 14 residues. Trimming left V 3 bases short and J 4 bases short, with 12 bases between. The germline V gene encodes CDR1 LNHDA and CDR2 SQIVND (reference sequence). The full variable domain, its missing parts supplied by reference TRBV19 and TRBJ1-2, is DGGITQSPKYLFRKEGQNVTLSCEQNLNHDAMYWYRQDPGQGLRLIYYSQIVNDFQKGDIAEGYSVSREKKESFPLTVTSAQKNPTAFYLCASSILEGTYGYTFGSGTRLTVV.

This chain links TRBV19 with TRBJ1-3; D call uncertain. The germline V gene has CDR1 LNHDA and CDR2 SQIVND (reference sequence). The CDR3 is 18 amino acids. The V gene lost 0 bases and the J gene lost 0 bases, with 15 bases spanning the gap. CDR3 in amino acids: CASSIDHGPEPSGNTIYF. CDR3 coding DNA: TGTGCCAGTAGTATAGACCACGGGCCGGAACCCTCTGGAAACACCATATATTTT. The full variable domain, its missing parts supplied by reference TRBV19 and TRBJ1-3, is DGGITQSPKYLFRKEGQNVTLSCEQNLNHDAMYWYRQDPGQGLRLIYYSQIVNDFQKGDIAEGYSVSREKKESFPLTVTSAQKNPTAFYLCASSIDHGPEPSGNTIYFGEGSWLTVV.

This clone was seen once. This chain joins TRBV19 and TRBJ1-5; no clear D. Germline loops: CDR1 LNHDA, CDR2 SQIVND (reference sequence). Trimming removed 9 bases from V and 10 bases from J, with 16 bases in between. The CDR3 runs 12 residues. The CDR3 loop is CASSMSTSPQHF. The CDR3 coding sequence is TGTGCCAGCTCCATGTCGACCTCACCCCAGCATTTT.

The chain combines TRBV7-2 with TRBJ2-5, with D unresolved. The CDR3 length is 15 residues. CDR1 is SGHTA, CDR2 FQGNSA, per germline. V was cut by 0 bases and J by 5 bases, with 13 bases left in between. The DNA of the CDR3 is TGTGCCAGCAGCTTAGCGCTAAGAGTTACCGAGACCCAGTACTTC. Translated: CASSLALRVTETQYF. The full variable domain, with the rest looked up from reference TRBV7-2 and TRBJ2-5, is GAGVSQSPSNKVTEKGKDVELRCDPISGHTALYWYRQSLGQGLEFLIYFQGNSAPDKSGLPSDRFSAERTGGSVSTLTIQRTQQEDSAVYLCASSLALRVTETQYFGPGTRLLVL.

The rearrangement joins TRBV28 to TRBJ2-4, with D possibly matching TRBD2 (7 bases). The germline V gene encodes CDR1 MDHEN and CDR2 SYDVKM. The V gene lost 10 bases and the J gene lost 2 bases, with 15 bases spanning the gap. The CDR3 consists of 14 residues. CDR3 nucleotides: TGTGCCACCATAGAGGGGGGGTCCAAAAACATTCAGTACTTC. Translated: CATIEGGSKNIQYF.

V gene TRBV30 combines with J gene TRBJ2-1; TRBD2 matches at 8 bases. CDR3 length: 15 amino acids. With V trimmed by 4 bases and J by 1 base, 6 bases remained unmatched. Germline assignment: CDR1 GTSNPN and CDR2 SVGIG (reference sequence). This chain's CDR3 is CAWTGGGRSYNEQFF. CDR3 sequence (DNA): TGTGCCTGGACGGGAGGCGGGAGGTCCTACAATGAGCAGTTCTTC.

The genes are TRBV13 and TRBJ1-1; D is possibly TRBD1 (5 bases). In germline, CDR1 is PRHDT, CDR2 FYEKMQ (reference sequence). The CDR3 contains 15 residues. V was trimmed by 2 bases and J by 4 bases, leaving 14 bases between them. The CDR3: CASSLWVWGSTEAFF. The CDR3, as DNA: TGTGCCAGCAGCTTATGGGTCTGGGGGAGCACTGAAGCTTTCTTT.

CDR3 region: CASSRTPPSGGATDTQYF. The CDR3 DNA reads TGTGCCAGCAGCAGAACTCCTCCTAGCGGGGGGGCAACAGATACGCAGTATTTT. The V and J genes are TRBV21-1 and TRBJ2-3; the D call TRBD2 from the table was never checked on the DNA. TRBV21-1 is a documented pseudogene. This CDR3 is 18 amino acids long.

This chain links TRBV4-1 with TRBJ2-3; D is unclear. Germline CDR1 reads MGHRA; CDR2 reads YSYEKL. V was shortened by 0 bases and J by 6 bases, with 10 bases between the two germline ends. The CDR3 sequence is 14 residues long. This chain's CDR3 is CASSQDVPRDTQYF. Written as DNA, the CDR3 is TGCGCCAGCAGCCAAGACGTTCCCCGGGATACGCAGTATTTT.

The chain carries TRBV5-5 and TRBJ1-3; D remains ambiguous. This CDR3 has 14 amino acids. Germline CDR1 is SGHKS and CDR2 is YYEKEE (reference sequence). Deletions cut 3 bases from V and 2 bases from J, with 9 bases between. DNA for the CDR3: TGTGCCAGCAGCTCGACGTACCCTGGAAACACCATATATTTT. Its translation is CASSSTYPGNTIYF.

The CDR3 bases are TGTGCCAGCAGCTCGGGGCTAGCGGGAGATAGGGAGCAGTACTTC. Amino acid sequence: CASSSGLAGDREQYF. The gene calls are TRBV5-4 and TRBJ2-7; 10 bases fit TRBD2. This CDR3 is 15 amino acids long. Losses at the gene ends were 3 bases for V and 7 bases for J; bases not matched to a gene: 10. The germline V gene has CDR1 SGHNT and CDR2 YYREEE (reference sequence).

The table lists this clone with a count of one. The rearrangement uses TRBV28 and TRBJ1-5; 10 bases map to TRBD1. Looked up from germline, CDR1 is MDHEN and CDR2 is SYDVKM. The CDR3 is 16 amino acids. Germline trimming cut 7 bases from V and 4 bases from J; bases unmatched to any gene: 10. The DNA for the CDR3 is TGTGCCAGCATCTCCCCGGGACAGGGGCCGAATCAGCCCCAGCATTTT. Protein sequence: CASISPGQGPNQPQHF.

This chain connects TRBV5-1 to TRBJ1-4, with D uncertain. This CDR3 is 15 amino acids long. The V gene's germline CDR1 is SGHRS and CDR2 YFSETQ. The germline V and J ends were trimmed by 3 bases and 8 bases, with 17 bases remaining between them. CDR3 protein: CASSSRPNQGEKLFF. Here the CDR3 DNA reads TGCGCCAGCAGCTCCAGGCCAAACCAAGGGGAAAAACTGTTTTTT.

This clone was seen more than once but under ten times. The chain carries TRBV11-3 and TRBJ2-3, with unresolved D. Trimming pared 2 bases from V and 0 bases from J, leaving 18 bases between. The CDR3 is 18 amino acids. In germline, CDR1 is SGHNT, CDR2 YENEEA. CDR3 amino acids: CASSLNKGMGRSTDTQYF. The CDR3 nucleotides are TGTGCCAGCAGCTTAAACAAAGGGATGGGCCGAAGCACAGATACGCAGTATTTT.

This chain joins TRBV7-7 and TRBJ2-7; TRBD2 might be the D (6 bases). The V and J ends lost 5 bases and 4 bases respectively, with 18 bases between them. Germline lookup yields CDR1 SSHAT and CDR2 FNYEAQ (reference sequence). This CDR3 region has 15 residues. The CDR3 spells CASSMMEGPRYEQYF. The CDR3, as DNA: TGTGCCAGCAGCATGATGGAGGGACCACGATACGAGCAGTACTTC.

CDR3 residues: CASSRIRDIQYF. In nucleotides, the CDR3 is TGTGCCAGCAGTCGTATTCGGGACATTCAGTACTTC. The rearrangement links TRBV6-1 to TRBJ2-4; no reliable D call. CDR3 length: 12 residues. Looked up from germline, CDR1 is MNHNS and CDR2 is SASEGT. Trimming cost V 5 bases and J 8 bases, with 10 bases left between them.

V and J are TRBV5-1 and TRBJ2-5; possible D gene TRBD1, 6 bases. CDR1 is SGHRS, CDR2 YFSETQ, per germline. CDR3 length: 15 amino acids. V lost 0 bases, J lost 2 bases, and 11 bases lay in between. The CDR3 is CASSLALRGQETQYF. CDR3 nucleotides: TGCGCCAGCAGCTTGGCCTTAAGGGGGCAAGAGACCCAGTACTTC. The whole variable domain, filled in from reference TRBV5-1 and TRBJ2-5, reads KAGVTQTPRYLIKTRGQQVTLSCSPISGHRSVSWYQQTPGQGLQFLFEYFSETQRNKGNFPGRFSGRQFSNSRSEMNVSTLELGDSALYLCASSLALRGQETQYFGPGTRLLVL.

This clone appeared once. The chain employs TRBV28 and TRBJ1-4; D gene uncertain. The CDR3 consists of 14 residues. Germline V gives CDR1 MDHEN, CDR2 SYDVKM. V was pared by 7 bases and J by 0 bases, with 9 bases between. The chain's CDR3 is CASTLTATNEKLFF. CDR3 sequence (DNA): TGTGCCAGCACTCTGACCGCAACTAATGAAAAACTGTTTTTT. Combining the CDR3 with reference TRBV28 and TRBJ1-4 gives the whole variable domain DVKVTQSSRYLVKRTGEKVFLECVQDMDHENMFWYRQDPGLGLRLIYFSYDVKMKEKGDIPEGYSVSREKKERFSLILESASTNQTSMYLCASTLTATNEKLFFGSGTQLSVL.

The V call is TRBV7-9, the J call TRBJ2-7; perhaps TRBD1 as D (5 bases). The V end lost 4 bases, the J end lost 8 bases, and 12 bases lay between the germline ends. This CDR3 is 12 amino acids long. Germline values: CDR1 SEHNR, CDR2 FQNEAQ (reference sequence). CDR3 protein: CASSYDSSQQYF. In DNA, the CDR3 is TGTGCCAGCAGCTACGACAGCTCGCAGCAGTACTTC. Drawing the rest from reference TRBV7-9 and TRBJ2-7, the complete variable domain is DTGVSQNPRHKITKRGQNVTFRCDPISEHNRLYWYRQTLGQGPEFLTYFQNEAQLEKSRLLSDRFSAERPKGSFSTLEIQRTEQGDSAMYLCASSYDSSQQYFGPGTRLTVT.

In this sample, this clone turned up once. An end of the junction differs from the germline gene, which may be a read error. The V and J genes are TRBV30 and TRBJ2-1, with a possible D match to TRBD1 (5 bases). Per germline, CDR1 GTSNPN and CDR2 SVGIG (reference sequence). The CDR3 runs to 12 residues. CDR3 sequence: CAWRQVADEQLF. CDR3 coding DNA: TGTGCCTGGAGACAGGTTGCGGACGAGCAGCTCTTC.

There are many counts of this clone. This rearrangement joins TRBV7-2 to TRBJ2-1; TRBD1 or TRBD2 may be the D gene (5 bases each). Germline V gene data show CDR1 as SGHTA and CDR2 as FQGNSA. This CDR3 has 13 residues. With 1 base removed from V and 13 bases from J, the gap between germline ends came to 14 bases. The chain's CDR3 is CASSLGAGTPQFF. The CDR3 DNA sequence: TGTGCCAGCAGCTTAGGAGCCGGGACGCCTCAGTTCTTC. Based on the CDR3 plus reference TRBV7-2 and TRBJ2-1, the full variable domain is GAGVSQSPSNKVTEKGKDVELRCDPISGHTALYWYRQSLGQGLEFLIYFQGNSAPDKSGLPSDRFSAERTGGSVSTLTIQRTQQEDSAVYLCASSLGAGTPQFFGPGTRLTVL.

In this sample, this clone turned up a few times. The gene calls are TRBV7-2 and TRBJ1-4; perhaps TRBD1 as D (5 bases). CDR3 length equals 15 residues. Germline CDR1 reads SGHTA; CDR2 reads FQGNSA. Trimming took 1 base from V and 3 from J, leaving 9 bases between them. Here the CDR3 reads CASSLVGGSNEKLFF. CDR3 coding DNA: TGTGCCAGCAGCTTAGTGGGGGGATCTAATGAAAAACTGTTTTTT.